These T cell receptor beta chains were read from a single sample in a study of cytomegalovirus exposure and HLA in healthy donors. The data were produced by immunoSEQ multiplex PCR, yet TCRdb's version contains in-frame clones alone and is incomplete. The sample lists under 150,000 clones, 80% occurring once. Sequencing was done on a sample of PBMCs. The receptors were sampled from a male donor in good health and CMV-seronegative. Each CDR3 is given with its conserved first and last residue. Fields, in order: CDR3 protein, CDR3 DNA, clone size, V gene, D gene, J gene. D genes are given only for firm matches. Not every row has a clone size; where given, it reads once, few, many or a size class.

CASSLGGSGANVLTF,TGTGCCAGCAGCTTGGGGGGTTCTGGGGCCAACGTCCTGACTTTC,-,TRBV13,-,TRBJ2-6
CASSPWTSVSTDTQYF,TGTGCCAGCAGCCCCTGGACTAGCGTAAGCACAGATACGCAGTATTTT,few,TRBV7-9,TRBD2,TRBJ2-3
CASSPQGQGLGEQYF,TGTGCCAGCTCACCACAGGGACAGGGCCTAGGCGAGCAGTACTTC,few,TRBV18,TRBD1,TRBJ2-7
CASSREGYYGYTF,TGTGCCAGCAGCCGGGAGGGGTACTATGGCTACACCTTC,-,TRBV6-1,-,TRBJ1-2
CASSLGVFSATGELFF,TGCGCCAGCAGCTTGGGTGTTTTCAGTGCCACCGGGGAGCTGTTTTTT,-,TRBV5-1,-,TRBJ2-2
CASSYSTQGPGNTIYF,TGTGCCAGCAGTTACTCGACACAGGGTCCTGGAAACACCATATATTTT,-,TRBV6-5,-,TRBJ1-3
CASSQKSGTGATNYGYTF,TGTGCCAGCTCACAAAAATCCGGGACAGGAGCTACTAACTATGGCTACACCTTC,-,TRBV18,TRBD1,TRBJ1-2
CASRGDTLKNIQYF,TGTGCCAGCAGGGGGGACACCCTAAAAAACATTCAGTACTTC,few,TRBV6-1,-,TRBJ2-4
CASSPRTGGGLNTEAFF,TGTGCCAGCTCACCTCGGACAGGGGGCGGTCTGAACACTGAAGCTTTCTTT,-,TRBV18,TRBD1,TRBJ1-1
CAWRGGVNTGELFF,TGTGCCTGGAGAGGCGGAGTGAACACCGGGGAGCTGTTTTTT,-,TRBV30,-,TRBJ2-2
CASSDDTGEENEQFF,TGTGCCAGCAGTGACGACACAGGGGAGGAAAATGAGCAGTTCTTC,-,TRBV2,-,TRBJ2-1
CASSQGLEGQSFSDTQYF,TGTGCCAGCAGCCAAGGTTTGGAGGGCCAGAGTTTTTCAGATACGCAGTATTTT,-,TRBV14,-,TRBJ2-3
CASRLGGDTQYF,TGTGCCAGCAGGCTTGGCGGGGATACGCAGTATTTT,-,TRBV7-9,-,TRBJ2-3
CASSVGNLEQYF,TGTGCCAGCAGTGTCGGGAATCTCGAGCAGTACTTC,-,TRBV7-9,-,TRBJ2-7
CASSSPRQGRQPQHF,TGTGCCAGCAGTTCCCCTAGACAGGGGCGCCAGCCCCAGCATTTT,-,TRBV28,TRBD1,TRBJ1-5
CASSPIRGTQYF,TGCGCCAGCAGCCCAATAAGGGGTACGCAGTATTTT,-,TRBV4-1,-,TRBJ2-3
CASSLSGRAGANGLTF,TGTGCCAGCAGCCTTAGCGGGAGGGCTGGGGCCAACGGCCTGACTTTC,-,TRBV5-6,TRBD2,TRBJ2-6
CASSETGSYGYTF,TGCGCCAGCAGTGAAACAGGGTCCTATGGCTACACCTTC,-,TRBV10-1,-,TRBJ1-2
CASSQDRDRGNYGYTF,TGTGCCAGCAGCCAAGACCGGGACAGGGGTAACTATGGCTACACCTTC,-,TRBV4-2,TRBD1,TRBJ1-2
CASSDNPGRRPDTQYF,TGCGCCAGCAGTGACAACCCGGGTCGCCGGCCAGATACGCAGTATTTT,-,TRBV10-1,-,TRBJ2-3
CASSPEQGPYNSPLHF,TGTGCCAGCAGCCCCGAACAGGGACCCTATAATTCACCCCTCCACTTT,-,TRBV5-6,-,TRBJ1-6
CASSSSGERGYTF,TGTGCCAGCTCCTCCTCAGGGGAAAGGGGCTACACCTTC,-,TRBV19,-,TRBJ1-2
CASSEVGGNTEAFF,TGCGCCAGCAGTGAAGTCGGGGGAAACACTGAAGCTTTCTTT,-,TRBV10-2,-,TRBJ1-1
CASRPGLANTGELFF,TGTGCCAGTAGACCGGGACTAGCGAACACCGGGGAGCTGTTTTTT,-,TRBV19,TRBD2,TRBJ2-2
CASSTQTGGTEAFF,TGTGCCAGCAGTACCCAGACGGGGGGGACTGAAGCTTTCTTT,-,TRBV6-6,-,TRBJ1-1
CASSEDQGHTGELFF,TGTGCCAGCAGTGAAGATCAGGGTCACACCGGGGAGCTGTTTTTT,once,TRBV2,-,TRBJ2-2
CASGGGYGYTF,TGTGCCAGCGGCGGGGGGTATGGCTACACCTTC,-,TRBV6-1,-,TRBJ1-2
CATMAWAGLGPGELFF,TGTGCCACCATGGCTTGGGCAGGACTTGGACCCGGGGAGCTGTTTTTT,-,TRBV28,-,TRBJ2-2
CASSPKGSIEAFF,TGTGCCAGCTCACCGAAGGGGTCGATTGAAGCTTTCTTT,-,TRBV18,-,TRBJ1-1
CASTGNYEQYF,TGTGCCAGCACAGGCAACTACGAGCAGTACTTC,-,TRBV6-5,-,TRBJ2-7
CAWSPTGGTIYF,TGTGCCTGGAGTCCCACAGGGGGCACCATATATTTT,few,TRBV30,TRBD1,TRBJ1-3
CSVGSYNEQFF,TGCAGCGTTGGTAGTTACAATGAGCAGTTCTTC,-,TRBV29-1,-,TRBJ2-1
CASSLGGSGIQETQYF,TGTGCCAGCAGCTTGGGGGGTAGCGGGATCCAAGAGACCCAGTACTTC,-,TRBV5-4,TRBD2,TRBJ2-5
CASSYSGTGRPQYF,TGTGCCAGCAGTTACTCTGGGACAGGGAGGCCCCAGTACTTC,-,TRBV6-5,TRBD1,TRBJ2-7
CASSLTVKETQYF,TGTGCCAGCAGCTTGACGGTAAAAGAGACCCAGTACTTC,-,TRBV5-5,-,TRBJ2-5
CASSPWTGHGYTF,TGTGCCAGCTCACCTTGGACAGGGCATGGCTACACCTTC,-,TRBV18,TRBD1,TRBJ1-2
CASTFGGVDEQYF,TGCGCCAGCACTTTTGGGGGGGTGGACGAGCAGTACTTC,-,TRBV5-1,TRBD2,TRBJ2-7
CASSSGQGYYGYTF,TGTGCCAGCAGTTCTGGACAGGGGTACTATGGCTACACCTTC,-,TRBV6-5,TRBD1,TRBJ1-2
CASTRGQNSEQYF,TGTGCCAGCACCAGGGGACAAAATAGCGAGCAGTACTTC,-,TRBV2,-,TRBJ2-7
CASSSPWTGNTDTQYF,TGTGCCAGCAGCTCCCCATGGACAGGCAATACAGATACGCAGTATTTT,-,TRBV9,TRBD1,TRBJ2-3
CASSSPDSAWLELFF,TGTGCCAGCAGCTCCCCGGACAGTGCCTGGCTGGAGCTGTTTTTT,-,TRBV7-9,-,TRBJ2-2
CASGYGGQGVYNEQFF,TGTGCCAGCGGGTATGGTGGACAGGGTGTATACAATGAGCAGTTCTTC,-,TRBV11-2,TRBD1,TRBJ2-1
CASSLGGRAGKLFF,TGTGCCAGCAGCCTTGGGGGCAGGGCTGGAAAACTGTTTTTT,-,TRBV5-4,-,TRBJ1-4
CASRIYSNQPQHF,TGTGCCAGCAGGATCTATAGCAATCAGCCCCAGCATTTT,once,TRBV6-5,-,TRBJ1-5
CASSSGTGNTEAFF,TGTGCCAGCAGCTCAGGGACAGGGAACACTGAAGCTTTCTTT,-,TRBV5-4,TRBD1,TRBJ1-1
CASSLGGNTGELFF,TGTGCCAGCAGCTTAGGAGGGAACACCGGGGAGCTGTTTTTT,-,TRBV7-6,-,TRBJ2-2
CASSLRGLGYTF,TGTGCCAGCAGCCTGCGGGGTCTTGGCTACACCTTC,-,TRBV28,-,TRBJ1-2
CASSARGEQYF,TGCGCCAGCAGTGCTCGGGGGGAGCAGTACTTC,-,TRBV10-2,-,TRBJ2-7
CASSQSQGVGRELFF,TGTGCCAGCAGCCAGAGTCAGGGGGTAGGGCGGGAGCTGTTTTTT,-,TRBV11-2,TRBD1,TRBJ2-2
CASSPGQTDTQYF,TGCGCCAGCAGCCCGGGACAGACAGATACGCAGTATTTT,-,TRBV5-1,TRBD1,TRBJ2-3
CASSLDLRQGEHEQYF,TGTGCCAGCAGCTTAGATCTAAGACAGGGTGAACACGAGCAGTACTTC,-,TRBV11-2,TRBD1,TRBJ2-7